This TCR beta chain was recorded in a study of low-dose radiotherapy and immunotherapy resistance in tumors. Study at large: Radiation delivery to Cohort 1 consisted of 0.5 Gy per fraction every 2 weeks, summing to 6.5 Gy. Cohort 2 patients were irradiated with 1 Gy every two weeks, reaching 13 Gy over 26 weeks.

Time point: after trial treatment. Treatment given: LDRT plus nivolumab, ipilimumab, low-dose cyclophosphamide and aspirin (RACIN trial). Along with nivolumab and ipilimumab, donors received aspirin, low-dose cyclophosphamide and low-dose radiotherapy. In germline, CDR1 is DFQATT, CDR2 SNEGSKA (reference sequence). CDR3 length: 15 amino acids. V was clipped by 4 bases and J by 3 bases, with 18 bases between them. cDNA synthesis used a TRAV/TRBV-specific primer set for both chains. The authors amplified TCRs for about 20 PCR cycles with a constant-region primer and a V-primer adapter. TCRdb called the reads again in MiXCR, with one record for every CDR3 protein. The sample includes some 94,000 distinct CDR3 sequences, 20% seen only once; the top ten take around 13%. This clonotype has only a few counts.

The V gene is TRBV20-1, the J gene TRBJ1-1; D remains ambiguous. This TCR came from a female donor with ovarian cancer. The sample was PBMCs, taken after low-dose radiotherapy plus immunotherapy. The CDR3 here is CSAKTGLIPYTEAFF. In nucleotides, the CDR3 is TGCAGTGCTAAAACCGGGCTCATCCCCTACACTGAAGCTTTCTTT.